The clone carrying this TCR beta chain turned up a few times. The gene symbols are mouse symbols. Read sequence stops 4 residues before the CDR3 end, and the germline J gene provides the missing end. CDR3 length: 14 amino acids. Germline CDR1 is SGHDT and CDR2 is FRDEAV. Trimming pared 5 bases from V and 0 bases from J, leaving 11 bases between. Extraction of RNA preceded its reverse transcription into cDNA, which served as the sequencing template. TCRdb keeps only in-frame clones here, not all; method: immunoSEQ multiplex PCR. Sampling found about 270,000 clones, none seen once. These data are taken from a study of CD8+ T cells in alopecia areata. Cell sorting was performed on pooled cutaneous lymph node cells with CD4, CD8alpha, NKG2D, NKG2ACE and other markers.

Specimen: CD4+ T cells sorted from a lymph node. The genes are TRBV14 and TRBJ1-1; TRBD1 is a possible D gene (6 bases). This TCR came from a C3H/HeJ mouse with alopecia areata. The mouse line has the MHC haplotype H2-k. The CDR3 region is CASRPGQANTEVFF. CDR3 bases read: TGTGCCAGCAGACCGGGACAAGCAAACACA.